The present T cell receptor (beta chain) was sequenced within a study of sequential checkpoint blockade in melanoma (dated by TCRdb to between 2018 and 2020). Turning to the overall study: Using 1:1 randomization, the trial assigned patients either to first-line nivolumab followed by ipilimumab (arm A) or to ipilimumab followed by nivolumab (arm B). Maintenance nivolumab came after each of the two trial sequences.

The paper as a whole reports these results and caveats: The model for predicting response that combines TCR metrics with mutation burden needs to be validated in larger, independent patient cohorts.

For CDR1 and CDR2, the germline V gene (reference sequence) lists LNHDA and SQIVND. The CDR3 has 14 amino acids, counting the end cysteine and phenylalanine. Here the CDR3 DNA is all that survives: 42 bases in frame from base 1. V gives up 3 bases and J gives up 12 bases, and the segment between their germline ends measures 18 bases. On this clone: The specificity of this receptor is unknown. Base qualities are not provided; no much larger clone lies one nucleotide away.

TCRbeta CDR3 regions were immunosequenced from genomic DNA with the immunoSEQ Assay. Before high-throughput sequencing, genomic DNA was amplified using bias-controlled multiplex PCR. From the authors' description of their analysis: To quantify the absolute abundance of each unique TCRbeta CDR3 region, the sequences were collapsed and filtered. Clonality, defined as 1 minus Pielou's evenness, was calculated using productive rearrangements only. A previously published method was used to identify clones whose frequencies were significantly greater in on-treatment samples than in baseline samples. TCRdb limited this immuneACCESS table to in-frame rearrangements with V and J called. A share of clones is missing; checked studies link under half to unresolved V genes, and the rest is unexplained. Clonal size and the V and J genes are those of that table, whereas D and trimming came from the DNA. The sample table contains fewer than 10,000 clones; only one count was recorded for 90% of them. The ten top clones hold roughly 14% of the sample.

The treatment or condition label here, explained by the study, means: randomized to nivolumab then ipilimumab (arm A) or the reverse (arm B). None of the trial patients had been given prior DNA-damaging chemotherapy. A FACS Aria II flow cytometer was used to sort live CD3+CD8+ cells that were negative for CD19 and CD56 from thawed PBMCs. The samples were obtained from melanoma patients enrolled in CheckMate 064, an open-label, randomized phase II trial testing sequential checkpoint blockade. Peripheral blood mononuclear cells were obtained through leukapheresis, purified using Ficoll-Paque, and frozen in human serum containing around 9.6% DMSO. Immediately after sorting, the purity of sorted blood CD3+CD8+ cells was verified to be >98%, after which DNA was extracted.

The clonotype comes from a human donor with melanoma. The receptor chain draws on TRBV19 and TRBJ1-5, with TRBD1 tentatively as D gene (6 bases match). This specimen was CD8+ T cells sorted from blood (inferred from file names), taken from a patient given nivolumab and ipilimumab in sequence. The CDR3 corresponds to CASSMSQGPTNQHF. The bases are TGTGCCAGTAGTATGTCGCAGGGGCCAACAAACCAGCATTTT.